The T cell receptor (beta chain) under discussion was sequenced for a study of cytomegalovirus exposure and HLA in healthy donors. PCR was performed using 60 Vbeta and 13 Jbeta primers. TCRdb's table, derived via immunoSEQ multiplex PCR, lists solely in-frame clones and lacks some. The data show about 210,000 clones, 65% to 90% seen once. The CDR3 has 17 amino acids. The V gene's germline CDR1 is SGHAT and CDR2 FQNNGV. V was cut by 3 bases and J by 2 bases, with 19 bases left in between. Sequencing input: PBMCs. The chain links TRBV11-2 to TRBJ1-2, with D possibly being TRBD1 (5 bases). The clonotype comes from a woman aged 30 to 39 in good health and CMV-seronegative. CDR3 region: CASSFRGSRGANYGYTF. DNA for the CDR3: TGTGCCAGCAGCTTTAGAGGGAGCCGCGGGGCCAACTATGGCTACACCTTC.